The 8 T cell receptor beta chains below come from one sample, sequenced in a study of control samples from healthy donors and cancer patients. Sequencing was performed with immunoSEQ multiplex PCR; in TCRdb, only in-frame clones are kept and a portion is missing. The repertoire holds some 130,000 clones, with 80% to 95% as singletons. Material: blood. These TCRs come from a woman aged 45-60 years in good health.

The CDR3 nucleotides read TGTGCCAGCAGCCAGGGAGATACGCAGTATTTT. Its protein product is CASSQGDTQYF. V usage is TRBV7-2 and J usage is TRBJ2-3; D perhaps matches TRBD1 (5 bases). In germline, CDR1 is SGHTA, CDR2 FQGNSA. V lost 5 bases and J lost 5, with 5 bases in between. This CDR3 has 11 residues.

This clone was detected only once. The V and J genes are TRBV19 and TRBJ1-5; perhaps TRBD1 as D (5 bases). V was shortened by 3 bases and J by 1 base, with 10 bases between the two germline ends. The CDR3 covers 15 residues. From germline, CDR1 is LNHDA and CDR2 SQIVND (reference sequence). The DNA of the CDR3 is TGTGCCAGTAGTATGGGGGGGACCAGCAATCAGCCCCAGCATTTT. Amino acids: CASSMGGTSNQPQHF.

The rearrangement joins TRBV7-8 to TRBJ2-5; weak D call: TRBD1 (5 bases). Germline V CDR1 and CDR2: SGHVS, FQNEAQ. CDR3 size: 14 residues. Trimming left V 5 bases short and J 2 bases short, with 12 bases between. As DNA, the CDR3 is TGTGCCAGCAGCGCCTGGACAAGTCAAGAGACCCAGTACTTC. The encoded protein is CASSAWTSQETQYF.

For this clone: Other DNA sequences in the sample encode the same CDR3. The V call is TRBV5-4, the J call TRBJ1-5; weak D call: TRBD1 (6 bases). Germline V gene data show CDR1 as SGHNT and CDR2 as YYREEE (reference sequence). V was trimmed by 2 bases and J by 0 bases, leaving 6 bases between them. This CDR3 has 14 residues. The CDR3 loop is CASSLGGSNQPQHF. The CDR3 nucleotides are TGTGCCAGCAGCTTAGGGGGTAGCAATCAGCCCCAGCATTTT. Variable domain in full (rest from reference TRBV5-4 and TRBJ1-5): ETGVTQSPTHLIKTRGQQVTLRCSSQSGHNTVSWYQQALGQGPQFIFQYYREEENGRGNFPPRFSGLQFPNYSSELNVNALELDDSALYLCASSLGGSNQPQHFGDGTRLSIL.

This chain connects TRBV19 to TRBJ1-5, with 10 bases matching TRBD1. CDR3 length equals 16 residues. Trimming took 5 bases from V and 4 from J; bases not matched to a gene: 8. Per the germline V gene, CDR1 is LNHDA and CDR2 is SQIVND (reference sequence). This chain's CDR3 is CASSPGTGVSNQPQHF. CDR3 nucleotide sequence: TGTGCCAGTAGTCCGGGGACAGGGGTCTCGAATCAGCCCCAGCATTTT.

This clone was seen a single time. This CDR3 is CASTRDRGTGELFF. CDR3 DNA: TGTGCCAGCACTCGGGACAGGGGCACCGGGGAGCTGTTTTTT. The gene calls are TRBV27 and TRBJ2-2; 10 nucleotides align to TRBD1. Germline V gene data show CDR1 as MNHEY and CDR2 as SMNVEV (reference sequence). The CDR3 has 14 amino acids. With 7 bases clipped from V and 4 bases from J, the junction kept 3 bases outside the gene matches.

The chain carries TRBV7-9 and TRBJ1-5; D remains ambiguous. Trimming took 5 bases from V and 7 from J, leaving 18 bases between them. CDR3 length equals 15 residues. CDR1 SEHNR and CDR2 FQNEAQ come from the germline V gene (reference sequence). CDR3 sequence reads: CASSPEVWSGQPQHF. In nucleotides, the CDR3 is TGTGCCAGCAGCCCAGAAGTGTGGTCGGGGCAGCCCCAGCATTTT.

The chain links TRBV30 to TRBJ2-7, with no clear D. The length of the CDR3 is 12 residues. Trimming shortened V by 0 bases and J by 2 bases, and 5 bases separated the two germline ends. Looked up from germline, CDR1 is GTSNPN and CDR2 is SVGIG (reference sequence). The DNA of the CDR3 is TGTGCCTGGAGTGTGGGGACCTACGAGCAGTACTTC. Protein product: CAWSVGTYEQYF.